The 7 T cell receptor beta chains listed next were all sequenced from one sample in a study of blood T cell repertoires in COVID-19. The table came from immunoSEQ multiplex PCR; TCRdb's copy has only in-frame clones and leaves some out. The table records about 150,000 clones, about 88% of them present only once. The sequenced sample consisted of peripheral blood. All receptors derive from a woman between 65 and 79 years old with acute or convalescent COVID-19.

The J gene is TRBJ1-2, the V gene TRBV30; D is perhaps TRBD1 (5 bases). Germline CDR1 GTSNPN, CDR2 SVGIG (reference sequence). This CDR3 is built from 13 residues. V lost 8 bases to trimming and J lost 1 base, with 14 bases between them. In DNA, the CDR3 is TGTGCCGTACAGGTCCCCAATAACTATGGCTACACCTTC. This sequence encodes CAVQVPNNYGYTF.

This sequence joins TRBV19 and TRBJ1-5; tentatively, D is TRBD1 (5 bases). V shed 4 bases and J shed 0 bases, with 10 bases lying between them. CDR1 LNHDA and CDR2 SQIVND come from the germline V gene (reference sequence). This CDR3 is built from 15 residues. CDR3 region: CASSTRQYSNQPQHF. The CDR3 bases are TGTGCCAGTAGTACGCGACAGTATAGCAATCAGCCCCAGCATTTT.

This clone appeared once. The rearrangement uses TRBV6-5 and TRBJ1-5, with 7 bases that match TRBD1. Germline assignment: CDR1 MNHEY and CDR2 SVGAGI. The J segment lost 2 bases and the V segment lost 2 bases, leaving 3 bases of the junction unmatched. The CDR3 is made up of 15 amino acids. The CDR3 DNA reads TGTGCCAGCAGTTACGACGGACAGGGCAATCAGCCCCAGCATTTT. This translates into CASSYDGQGNQPQHF.

The chain has TRBV2 and TRBJ2-1, with D hard to call. CDR3 length equals 11 residues. CDR1 is SNHLY and CDR2 is FYNNEI in the germline V gene. V was shortened by 7 bases and J by 6 bases, with 7 bases between the two germline ends. The CDR3 region has the DNA TGTGCCAGCATGTCTTCCAATGAGCAGTTCTTC. Protein product: CASMSSNEQFF.

The chain combines TRBV5-1 with TRBJ2-5; 9 bases are a match to TRBD1. This CDR3 is built from 14 residues. Germline CDR1 is SGHRS and CDR2 is YFSETQ. The ends lost 4 bases at V and 5 bases at J; junction bases unmatched: 6. CDR3 nucleotides: TGCGCCAGCAGCACTGGGACAGGGCACGAGACCCAGTACTTC. Translation gives CASSTGTGHETQYF.

The genes are TRBV18 and TRBJ1-1; the match to TRBD1 covers 7 bases. The CDR3 loop spans 14 amino acids. J was trimmed by 3 bases and V by 2 bases; bases with no gene match: 3. Germline CDR1 reads KGHSH; CDR2 reads LQKENI. CDR3: CASSPRGLDTEAFF. The CDR3 DNA is TGTGCCAGCTCACCAAGGGGGCTAGACACTGAAGCTTTCTTT. The whole variable domain, remainder taken from reference TRBV18 and TRBJ1-1, is NAGVMQNPRHLVRRRGQEARLRCSPMKGHSHVYWYRQLPEEGLKFMVYLQKENIIDESGMPKERFSAEFPKEGPSILRIQQVVRGDSAAYFCASSPRGLDTEAFFGQGTRLTVV.

The sample holds one count of this clone. The V gene is TRBV6-5, the J gene TRBJ1-1; 7 bases are a match to TRBD1. After removal of 6 bases from V and 4 bases from J, the junction contained 5 bases not matched to a gene. Germline V lookup: CDR1 MNHEY, CDR2 SVGAGI. The CDR3 has 13 amino acids. In DNA, the CDR3 is TGTGCCAGCAGGCAAGGGACAGTCACTGAAGCTTTCTTT. Translating gives CASRQGTVTEAFF.